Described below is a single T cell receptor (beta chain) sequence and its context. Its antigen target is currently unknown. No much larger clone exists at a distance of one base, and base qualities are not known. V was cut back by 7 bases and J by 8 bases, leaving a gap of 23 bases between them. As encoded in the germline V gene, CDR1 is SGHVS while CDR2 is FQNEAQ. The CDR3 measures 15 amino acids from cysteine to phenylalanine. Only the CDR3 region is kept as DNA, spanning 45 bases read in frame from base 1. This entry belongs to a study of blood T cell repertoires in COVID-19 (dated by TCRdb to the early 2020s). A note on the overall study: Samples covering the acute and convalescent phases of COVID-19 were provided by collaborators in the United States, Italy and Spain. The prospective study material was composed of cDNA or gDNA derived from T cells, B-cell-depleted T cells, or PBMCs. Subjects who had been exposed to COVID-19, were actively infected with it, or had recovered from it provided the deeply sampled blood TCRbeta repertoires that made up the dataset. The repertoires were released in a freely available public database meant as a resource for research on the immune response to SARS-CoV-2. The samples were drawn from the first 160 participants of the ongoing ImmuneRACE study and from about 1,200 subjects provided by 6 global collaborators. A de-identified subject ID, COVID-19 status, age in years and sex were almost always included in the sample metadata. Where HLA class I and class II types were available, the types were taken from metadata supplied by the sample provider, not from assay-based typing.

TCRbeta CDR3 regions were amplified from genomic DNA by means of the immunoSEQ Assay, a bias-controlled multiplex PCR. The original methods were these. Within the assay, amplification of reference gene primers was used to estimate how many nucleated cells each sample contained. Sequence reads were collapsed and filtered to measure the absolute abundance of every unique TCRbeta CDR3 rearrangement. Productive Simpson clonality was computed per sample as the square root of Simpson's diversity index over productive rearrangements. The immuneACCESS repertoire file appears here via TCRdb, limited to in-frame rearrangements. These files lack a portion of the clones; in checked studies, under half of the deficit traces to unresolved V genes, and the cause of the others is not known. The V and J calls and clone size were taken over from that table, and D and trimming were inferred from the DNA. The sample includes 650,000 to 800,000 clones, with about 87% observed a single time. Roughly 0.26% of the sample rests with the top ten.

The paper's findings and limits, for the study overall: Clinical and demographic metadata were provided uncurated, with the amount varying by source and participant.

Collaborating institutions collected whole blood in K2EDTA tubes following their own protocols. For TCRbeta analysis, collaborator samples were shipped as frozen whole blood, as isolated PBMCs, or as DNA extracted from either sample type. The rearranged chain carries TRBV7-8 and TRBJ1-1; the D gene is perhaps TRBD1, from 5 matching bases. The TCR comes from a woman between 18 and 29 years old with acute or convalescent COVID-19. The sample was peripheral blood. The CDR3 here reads CASTKKGPMKPEAFF. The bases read TGTGCCAGCACCAAAAAGGGGCCGATGAAACCCGAAGCTTTCTTT.